One sample yielded the 24 T cell receptor beta chains listed below, sequenced in a study of control samples from healthy donors and cancer patients. This table comes from immunoSEQ multiplex PCR, and its TCRdb copy is limited to in-frame clones, with some not included. The table includes roughly 100,000 clones, around 90% detected once. The specimen sequenced was blood. The receptors were sampled from a woman in her late teens or twenties in good health.

J is TRBJ2-2 and V is TRBV24-1, with 7 bases lining up with TRBD2. Germline CDR1 reads KGHDR; CDR2 reads SFDVKD. V dropped 7 bases and J dropped 5; count of bases not matched to a gene: 9. This CDR3 has 15 amino acids. The CDR3 loop reads CATRTGGSQTGELFF. The CDR3, as DNA: TGTGCCACCAGGACCGGGGGGTCACAAACCGGGGAGCTGTTTTTT.

The V gene is TRBV5-4, the J gene TRBJ2-7, with 11 bases matching TRBD2. Unmatched junction bases numbered 2, after V lost 0 bases and J lost 3 bases. This CDR3 has 15 amino acids. Per germline, CDR1 SGHNT and CDR2 YYREEE (reference sequence). The CDR3 reads CASSLGLAGNYEQYF. CDR3 nucleotides: TGTGCCAGCAGCTTGGGACTAGCGGGGAACTACGAGCAGTACTTC.

This chain links TRBV12-5 with TRBJ1-3, with a tentative D call TRBD1 (5 bases). The CDR3 extends over 15 amino acids. Germline values: CDR1 LGHNT, CDR2 FRNRAP. The germline V and J ends were trimmed by 2 bases and 4 bases, with 12 bases remaining between them. The CDR3 here is CASGLPPGQGNTIYF. The CDR3 bases are TGTGCTAGTGGTTTGCCTCCAGGGCAAGGAAACACCATATATTTT.

CDR3 sequence: CATGDSSYNEQFF. As DNA, the CDR3 is TGCGCCACGGGGGACAGCTCCTACAATGAGCAGTTCTTC. This sequence joins TRBV10-1 and TRBJ2-1; D is perhaps TRBD1 (7 bases). From germline, CDR1 is WNHNN and CDR2 SYGVQD (reference sequence). This CDR3 comprises 13 residues. Trimming pared 10 bases from V and 0 bases from J, leaving 10 bases between.

The sample holds one count of this clone. The chain recombines TRBV4-1 with TRBJ2-3, with D perhaps matching TRBD2 (6 bases). V shed 0 bases and J shed 3 bases, with 10 bases lying between them. CDR3 length: 15 residues. CDR1 is MGHRA and CDR2 is YSYEKL in the germline V gene. In DNA form, the CDR3 reads TGCGCCAGCAGCCAAGATGGGGCGGGGACAGATACGCAGTATTTT. Protein sequence: CASSQDGAGTDTQYF.

This chain joins TRBV6-1 and TRBJ1-1; D is perhaps TRBD1 (5 bases). Germline assignment: CDR1 MNHNS and CDR2 SASEGT. The length of the CDR3 is 14 residues. V lost 2 bases and J lost 7, with 14 bases in between. This CDR3 reads CASSEWAVGGEAFF. CDR3 bases: TGTGCCAGCAGTGAATGGGCTGTGGGGGGTGAAGCTTTCTTT.

The rearrangement joins TRBV19 to TRBJ1-5; D may be TRBD1 (5 bases). Germline values: CDR1 LNHDA, CDR2 SQIVND (reference sequence). V lost 2 bases, J lost 7 bases, and 9 bases lay in between. The CDR3 is 13 amino acids. The CDR3 coding sequence is TGTGCCAGTAGTATATCGGGGGACCAGCCCCAGCATTTT. Amino acid sequence: CASSISGDQPQHF.

The chain joins TRBV24-1 to TRBJ1-2; 10 nucleotides agree with TRBD1. V lost 2 bases, J lost 8 bases, and 7 bases stayed unmatched. In germline, CDR1 is KGHDR, CDR2 SFDVKD. This CDR3 is built from 15 residues. The CDR3, as DNA: TGTGCCACCAGTGATTGGGGGACAGGGGCTGGAGGCTACACCTTC. Protein: CATSDWGTGAGGYTF.

The CDR3 DNA is TGCAGCGTTGCTAAGGTCTACAATGAGCAGTTCTTC. It specifies CSVAKVYNEQFF. The chain has TRBV29-1 and TRBJ2-1; D uncertain. With 4 bases removed from V and 3 bases from J, the gap between germline ends came to 7 bases. CDR1 and CDR2 from the germline V gene are SQVTM and ANQGSEA. The CDR3 runs 12 residues.

The J gene is TRBJ2-5, the V gene TRBV5-1; D call uncertain. The CDR3 loop spans 15 amino acids. Trimming stripped 8 bases from V and 3 bases from J, with 20 bases between. Germline V gene data show CDR1 as SGHRS and CDR2 as YFSETQ. CDR3 bases: TGCGCCAGTAAACCGATGACACAAAAAAAAGAGACCCAGTACTTC. This sequence encodes CASKPMTQKKETQYF. Combining the CDR3 with reference TRBV5-1 and TRBJ2-5 gives the whole variable domain KAGVTQTPRYLIKTRGQQVTLSCSPISGHRSVSWYQQTPGQGLQFLFEYFSETQRNKGNFPGRFSGRQFSNSRSEMNVSTLELGDSALYLCASKPMTQKKETQYFGPGTRLLVL.

The CDR3 sequence is CASSQGIVNTEAFF. The CDR3 DNA is TGCGCCAGCAGCCAAGGTATCGTGAACACTGAAGCTTTCTTT. The gene calls are TRBV4-1 and TRBJ1-1; no definite D call. The V end was cut by 1 base, the J end by 0 bases, with 6 bases between. This CDR3 spans 14 amino acids. In germline, CDR1 is MGHRA, CDR2 YSYEKL.

The CDR3 region is CASRLKGGASNQPQHF. CDR3 bases: TGTGCCAGCAGACTCAAAGGGGGGGCTAGCAATCAGCCCCAGCATTTT. The chain links TRBV7-9 to TRBJ1-5, with D maybe TRBD1 (6 bases). Trimming stripped 6 bases from V and 0 bases from J, with 15 bases between. The CDR3 consists of 16 residues. Germline lookup yields CDR1 SEHNR and CDR2 FQNEAQ (reference sequence).

There are a few counts of this clone. The chain has TRBV18 and TRBJ1-1; 7 bases fit TRBD1. V trimming: 0 bases; J trimming: 1 base; junction bases outside the gene matches: 2. The CDR3 runs 15 residues. The V gene's germline CDR1 is KGHSH and CDR2 LQKENI. CDR3 in DNA: TGTGCCAGCTCACCACCGGGACAGTCGAACACTGAAGCTTTCTTT. It is translated as CASSPPGQSNTEAFF.

The chain recombines TRBV27 with TRBJ1-5; 7 bases map to TRBD1. Germline CDR1 MNHEY, CDR2 SMNVEV (reference sequence). This CDR3 has 17 amino acids. V shed 8 bases, J shed 1 base, and the junction held 14 bases outside the gene matches. CDR3 nucleotides: TGTGCCAGCTGGGGGAAAACAGGGGCAGAGAGCAATCAGCCCCAGCATTTT. Translated: CASWGKTGAESNQPQHF.

The chain joins TRBV27 to TRBJ2-7; D remains ambiguous. Germline V gene sequence: CDR1 MNHEY, CDR2 SMNVEV (reference sequence). The CDR3 covers 13 residues. V dropped 0 bases and J dropped 7 bases, with 10 bases sitting between them. The chain's CDR3 is CASSLSTRREQYF. The CDR3, as DNA: TGTGCCAGCAGTTTATCGACAAGGCGGGAGCAGTACTTC.

The chain employs TRBV29-1 and TRBJ2-1; TRBD2 matches 8 bases. V trimming: 3 bases; J trimming: 3 bases; junction bases outside the gene matches: 4. The germline gives CDR1 SQVTM, CDR2 ANQGSEA. The CDR3 extends over 14 amino acids. This CDR3 reads CSVDPAGVYNEQFF. DNA of the CDR3: TGCAGCGTTGATCCAGCGGGAGTCTACAATGAGCAGTTCTTC.

The CDR3 region has the DNA TGTGCCAGTGGTTGGGGTTACGAGCAGTACTTC. This sequence encodes CASGWGYEQYF. The chain is built from TRBV6-5 and TRBJ2-7; D is unresolved. With 9 bases removed from V and 4 bases from J, the gap between germline ends came to 10 bases. This CDR3 spans 11 amino acids. The germline CDR1 and CDR2 sequences are MNHEY and SVGAGI.

J is TRBJ1-1 and V is TRBV19; 9 nucleotides match TRBD1. CDR3 size: 15 residues. Germline V CDR1 and CDR2: LNHDA, SQIVND (reference sequence). The junction had 7 bases not matched to a gene; V was cut back by 4 bases and J by 4 bases. In DNA form, the CDR3 reads TGTGCCAGTAGTACAAAACAGGGGGCGCGCACTGAAGCTTTCTTT. Protein sequence: CASSTKQGARTEAFF.

V and J are TRBV12-3 or TRBV12-4 and TRBJ2-5, with D tentatively TRBD1 or TRBD2 (5 bases each). This CDR3 has 13 amino acids. V lost 2 bases to trimming and J lost 4 bases, with 8 bases between them. CDR3 loop: CASSLFGGETQYF. CDR3 in DNA: TGTGCCAGCAGTTTATTTGGGGGAGAGACCCAGTACTTC.

The chain links TRBV19 to TRBJ1-2; unclear D gene. Germline V gives CDR1 LNHDA, CDR2 SQIVND (reference sequence). This CDR3 has 14 amino acids. With 5 bases removed from V and 8 bases from J, the gap between germline ends came to 18 bases. The CDR3 spells CASSFTDLFGGYTF. The CDR3 DNA reads TGTGCCAGTAGTTTTACAGACTTGTTTGGGGGCTACACCTTC.

The CDR3 coding sequence is TGTGCCAGCAGCCCCCGCTGGGCTAGCGCCCAACCCACCTACAATGAGCAGTTCTTC. Its translation: CASSPRWASAQPTYNEQFF. This rearrangement joins TRBV3-1 (or the pseudogene TRBV3-2) to TRBJ2-1, with a tentative D call TRBD2 (6 bases). This CDR3 comprises 19 residues. V shed 4 bases and J shed 2 bases, with 24 bases lying between them. Germline V gene data show CDR1 as LGHDT and CDR2 as YNNKEL (reference sequence).

J is TRBJ1-1 and V is TRBV28, with D hard to call. Germline V gives CDR1 MDHEN, CDR2 SYDVKM. This CDR3 has 13 amino acids. With 1 base removed from V and 1 base from J, the gap between germline ends came to 4 bases. In DNA, the CDR3 is TGTGCCAGCAGTTTATCAGGGAACACTGAAGCTTTCTTT. Translated, it gives CASSLSGNTEAFF. Drawing the rest from reference TRBV28 and TRBJ1-1, the complete variable domain is DVKVTQSSRYLVKRTGEKVFLECVQDMDHENMFWYRQDPGLGLRLIYFSYDVKMKEKGDIPEGYSVSREKKERFSLILESASTNQTSMYLCASSLSGNTEAFFGQGTRLTVV.

The V and J genes are TRBV10-3 and TRBJ1-4; 9 nucleotides agree with TRBD1. Trimming removed 10 bases from V and 2 bases from J; junction bases left unmatched: 2. Germline V lookup: CDR1 ENHRY, CDR2 SYGVKD. The length of the CDR3 is 13 residues. CDR3 region: CATTGGTNEKLFF. DNA of the CDR3: TGTGCCACTACAGGGGGCACTAATGAAAAACTGTTTTTT.

J is TRBJ1-1 and V is TRBV7-2; D gene unclear. CDR3 length equals 13 residues. V was trimmed by 2 bases and J by 2 bases, leaving 6 bases between them. CDR1 SGHTA and CDR2 FQGNSA come from the germline V gene. CDR3 sequence reads: CASSLPENTEAFF. The CDR3 nucleotides read TGTGCCAGCAGCTTACCAGAAAACACTGAAGCTTTCTTT.